This record covers a single TCR beta chain. What it binds is unknown. There are 14 residues in the CDR3. Germline values: CDR1 DFQATT, CDR2 SNEGSKA (reference sequence). V was cut by 6 bases and J by 3 bases, with 17 bases left in between. The treatment is: approximately 11-day PBMC culture with coronavirus spike peptide pools or control peptides (ViraFEST assay). ViraFEST used peptide pools to expand antigen-specific T cells, then sequenced TCRs. Days 3 and 7 saw half the medium swapped for fresh IL-2 medium. This sample was taken from a study of vaccination and CD4 T cells after COVID-19. Looking at the study overall: Collection of post-COVID samples occurred a median approximately 100 days after diagnosis, spanning a range of 35 to 161. Researchers treated cells with overlapping spike peptides taken from SARS-CoV-2, HCoV-NL63, HCoV-OC43 and HCoV-229E.

Sequencing of cultured CD4+ T cell DNA used the Oncomine TCR Beta short-read assay. TCRdb re-analysed the PCR reads in MiXCR, keeping a single row per CDR3 protein. The sample has roughly 23,000 distinct CDR3 sequences; 67% are singletons. The receptor's source is a human donor who received a COVID-19 vaccine. This specimen consisted of CD4+ T cells from blood, cultured in vitro, obtained after SARS-CoV-2 vaccination. The J gene is TRBJ2-5, the V gene TRBV20-1, with D tentatively TRBD1 (6 bases). The CDR3: CSAPHRQAEETQYF. The CDR3 DNA reads TGCAGTGCCCCTCATAGACAGGCAGAAGAGACCCAGTACTTC.